This is a list of T cell receptor beta chains from one sample in a study of cytomegalovirus exposure and HLA in healthy donors. Generated by immunoSEQ multiplex PCR, the TCRdb table keeps only in-frame clones and is missing some. The data contain about 130,000 clones, 60% to 80% of them singletons. Input material: PBMCs. The receptor source for this set is a man in his fifties in good health and CMV-seronegative. Each CDR3 is given with its conserved first and last residue. D genes are given only for firm matches. Size is omitted from some rows. Given values are once, few, many or a class for expanded clones.

cdr3_aa,cdr3_nt,j_call,d_call,clone_size,v_call
CASSQAHMGLAYDNEQFF,TGCGCCAGCAGCCAAGCCCACATGGGACTAGCGTACGACAATGAGCAGTTCTTC,TRBJ2-1,TRBD2,few,TRBV4-1
CASTLRDRGGYTF,TGTGCCAGTACACTCCGGGACAGAGGTGGCTACACCTTC,TRBJ1-2,TRBD1,NA,TRBV19
CASSSRGVQPQHF,TGTGCCAGCAGTTCACGCGGGGTTCAGCCCCAGCATTTT,TRBJ1-5,NA,NA,TRBV11-2
CASSPPGLAGVGPTGELFF,TGTGCCAGCAGCCCACCGGGACTAGCGGGAGTGGGTCCGACCGGGGAGCTGTTTTTT,TRBJ2-2,TRBD2,NA,TRBV7-8
CASRGGSANEQFF,TGTGCCAGCAGGGGCGGGAGTGCGAATGAGCAGTTCTTC,TRBJ2-1,TRBD2,NA,TRBV28
CASSFAGQGPITYGYTF,TGTGCCAGCAGTTTTGCGGGACAGGGGCCTATCACCTATGGCTACACCTTC,TRBJ1-2,TRBD1,NA,TRBV28
CAWRTGTTEAFF,TGTGCCTGGAGGACAGGGACCACTGAAGCTTTCTTT,TRBJ1-1,TRBD1,NA,TRBV30
CAWTRTSGTSYNEQFF,TGTGCCTGGACCCGGACCAGCGGGACTAGCTACAATGAGCAGTTCTTC,TRBJ2-1,TRBD2,NA,TRBV30
CASSPGEAYEQYF,TGCGCCAGCAGCCCGGGAGAGGCCTACGAGCAGTACTTC,TRBJ2-7,NA,NA,TRBV5-1
CASSGRDRGSEAFF,TGTGCCAGCAGTGGGAGGGACAGGGGCAGTGAAGCTTTCTTT,TRBJ1-1,TRBD1,NA,TRBV6-1
CASSVTGGAGAKNIQYF,TGTGCCAGCAGTGTGACAGGGGGCGCAGGGGCCAAAAACATTCAGTACTTC,TRBJ2-4,TRBD1,NA,TRBV6-1
CASSPREGFANEKLFF,TGTGCCAGCTCACCACGGGAGGGGTTTGCTAATGAAAAACTGTTTTTT,TRBJ1-4,NA,once,TRBV18
CSVEGAGQGASKNTEAFF,TGCAGCGTTGAAGGGGCTGGACAGGGGGCGTCTAAGAACACTGAAGCTTTCTTT,TRBJ1-1,TRBD1,NA,TRBV29-1
CASRLDASGTYEQYF,TGTGCCAGCAGACTCGATGCTAGCGGGACCTACGAGCAGTACTTC,TRBJ2-7,TRBD2,NA,TRBV6-5
CASSIDRASGHYEQYF,TGTGCCAGTAGTATAGATCGGGCTAGCGGCCACTACGAGCAGTACTTC,TRBJ2-7,TRBD2,NA,TRBV19
CASSAGQGARQPQHF,TGTGCCAGCAGTGCTGGACAGGGGGCGAGGCAGCCCCAGCATTTT,TRBJ1-5,TRBD1,NA,TRBV2
CASRTTSSYNEQFF,TGTGCCAGCAGGACAACTAGCTCCTACAATGAGCAGTTCTTC,TRBJ2-1,NA,NA,TRBV6-1
CASSQDPGGDTGGEQYF,TGCGCCAGCAGCCAAGATCCAGGAGGGGATACAGGGGGCGAGCAGTACTTC,TRBJ2-7,TRBD1,NA,TRBV4-3
CASSPPGNGANVLTF,TGTGCCAGCAGCCCCCCCGGGAATGGGGCCAACGTCCTGACTTTC,TRBJ2-6,NA,NA,TRBV11-3
CASSSGEASTEAFF,TGCGCCAGCAGCTCGGGAGAGGCGAGCACTGAAGCTTTCTTT,TRBJ1-1,NA,NA,TRBV5-1
CASSPAGTGLYEQYF,TGTGCCAGCAGCCCAGCCGGGACAGGGCTATACGAGCAGTACTTC,TRBJ2-7,TRBD1,few,TRBV5-4
CAWSARGGKDTQYF,TGTGCCTGGAGTGCGAGGGGAGGGAAAGATACGCAGTATTTT,TRBJ2-3,TRBD2,NA,TRBV30
CASSIDREKLFF,TGTGCCAGTAGTATAGACAGAGAAAAACTGTTTTTT,TRBJ1-4,NA,NA,TRBV19
CASSLLDTYEQYF,TGTGCCAGCAGCTTATTGGACACATACGAGCAGTACTTC,TRBJ2-7,NA,once,TRBV11-2
CASSRQAADTEAFF,TGTGCCAGCAGTCGACAGGCCGCCGACACTGAAGCTTTCTTT,TRBJ1-1,NA,NA,TRBV6-6
CASSYGQTSTDTQYF,TGTGCCAGCAGTTACGGGCAGACCAGCACAGATACGCAGTATTTT,TRBJ2-3,NA,NA,TRBV6-6
CASSYLASGSRGTQYF,TGTGCCAGCAGTTATTTGGCTAGCGGGAGTCGGGGGACCCAGTACTTC,TRBJ2-5,TRBD2,NA,TRBV27
CASSPNAVTGSTEAFF,TGTGCCAGCAGCCCTAACGCTGTGACAGGCAGCACTGAAGCTTTCTTT,TRBJ1-1,NA,NA,TRBV9
CASRRVAGSDTQYF,TGTGCCAGCCGAAGGGTAGCGGGATCAGATACGCAGTATTTT,TRBJ2-3,TRBD2,NA,TRBV6-6
CASSLGGQVYQETQYF,TGTGCCAGCAGCTTAGGGGGACAGGTGTACCAAGAGACCCAGTACTTC,TRBJ2-5,TRBD1,once,TRBV7-9
CASTFGQPGNNEQFF,TGTGCCAGCACCTTTGGGCAGCCAGGAAACAATGAGCAGTTCTTC,TRBJ2-1,NA,once,TRBV28
CASSLTRSAGEQYF,TGTGCCAGCAGCCTCACACGGTCGGCGGGAGAGCAGTACTTC,TRBJ2-7,NA,few,TRBV28
CASSHSSGRGETQYF,TGCGCCAGCAGCCATTCTAGCGGGAGGGGAGAGACCCAGTACTTC,TRBJ2-5,TRBD2,NA,TRBV4-1
CASQRLSTGELFF,TGTGCCAGCCAGAGACTCTCTACCGGGGAGCTGTTTTTT,TRBJ2-2,NA,once,TRBV6-5
CASSHQGFEAFF,TGTGCCAGCAGTCATCAGGGGTTTGAAGCTTTCTTT,TRBJ1-1,NA,NA,TRBV28
CAWGGTGWTEAFF,TGTGCCTGGGGCGGGACAGGGTGGACTGAAGCTTTCTTT,TRBJ1-1,TRBD1,NA,TRBV30
CASSLSLAKNIQYF,TGTGCCAGCAGTTTAAGCCTAGCCAAAAACATTCAGTACTTC,TRBJ2-4,NA,NA,TRBV27
CASSLRDTTTGELFF,TGTGCCAGCAGCTTAAGGGACACAACCACCGGGGAGCTGTTTTTT,TRBJ2-2,NA,NA,TRBV13
CASSLPRTGQGISYEQYF,TGTGCCAGCAGTTTGCCGCGCACTGGACAGGGGATCTCCTACGAGCAGTACTTC,TRBJ2-7,TRBD1,NA,TRBV28
CASSRLAGGQGGELFF,TGTGCCAGCAGCCGACTAGCGGGAGGGCAGGGCGGGGAGCTGTTTTTT,TRBJ2-2,TRBD2,NA,TRBV11-2
CASSLDRRSGELFF,TGTGCCAGCAGTTTAGACAGGCGTTCCGGGGAGCTGTTTTTT,TRBJ2-2,NA,NA,TRBV27
CASSLIGSYNEQFF,TGTGCCAGCAGCTTGATTGGCAGCTACAATGAGCAGTTCTTC,TRBJ2-1,NA,NA,TRBV7-9
CASGTGLTKNIQYF,TGTGCCAGCGGGACAGGGCTAACCAAAAACATTCAGTACTTC,TRBJ2-4,TRBD1,NA,TRBV28
CASSIPLTGDGYTF,TGTGCCAGCAGCATACCCCTTACAGGGGACGGCTACACCTTC,TRBJ1-2,TRBD1,NA,TRBV6-6
CATATGIRYEQYF,TGTGCCACGGCCACAGGGATCCGATACGAGCAGTACTTC,TRBJ2-7,NA,NA,TRBV19
CASKMTGASYGYTF,TGTGCCAGCAAGATGACAGGGGCTTCCTATGGCTACACCTTC,TRBJ1-2,TRBD1,once,TRBV6-1
CASSSGVLDTDTQYF,TGTGCCAGCTCGTCGGGAGTGCTAGACACAGATACGCAGTATTTT,TRBJ2-3,NA,few,TRBV18
CSGRGLAGAMQETQYF,TGCAGCGGTCGGGGACTAGCGGGAGCGATGCAAGAGACCCAGTACTTC,TRBJ2-5,TRBD2,NA,TRBV29-1
CASSHLLAGGRHEQFF,TGTGCCAGCAGCCATCTACTAGCGGGAGGTCGACATGAGCAGTTCTTC,TRBJ2-1,TRBD2,NA,TRBV13
CASSPRRGGYNEQFF,TGTGCCAGCAGCCCAAGACGGGGGGGGTACAATGAGCAGTTCTTC,TRBJ2-1,TRBD2,NA,TRBV7-8